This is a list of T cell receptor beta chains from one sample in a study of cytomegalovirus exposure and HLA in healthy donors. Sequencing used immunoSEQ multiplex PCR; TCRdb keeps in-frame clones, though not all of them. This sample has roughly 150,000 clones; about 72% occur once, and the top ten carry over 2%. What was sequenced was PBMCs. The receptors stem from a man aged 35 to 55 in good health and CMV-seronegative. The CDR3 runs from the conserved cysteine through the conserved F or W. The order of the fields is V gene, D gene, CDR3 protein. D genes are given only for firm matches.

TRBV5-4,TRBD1,CASTLGQGRPYEQYF
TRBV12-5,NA,CASGLVQAGPGYTF
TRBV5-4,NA,CASSFVNTEAFF
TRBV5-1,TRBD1,CASSPAGTGPGSGNTIYF
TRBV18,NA,CASSPLQGARDTEAFF
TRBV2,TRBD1,CASSDIRTGNQPQHF
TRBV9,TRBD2,CASSLGLDYNEQFF
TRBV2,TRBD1,CASSEMRDRSYEQYF
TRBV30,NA,CAWSEGRGDTDTQYF
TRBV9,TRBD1,CASSVDQGRGRRNTGELFF
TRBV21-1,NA,CASMRREGPEQFF
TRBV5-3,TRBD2,CARSSKSRRGFYEQYF
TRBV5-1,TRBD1,CASSLETGGVNLEQYF
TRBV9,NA,CASSVGPTPSTDTQYF
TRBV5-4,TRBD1,CASSFGQGVDEQYF
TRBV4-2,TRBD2,CASSQGEGEQFF
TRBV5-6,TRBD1,CASSPDRGRETEAFF
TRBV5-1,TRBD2,CASSLAETSGIIYEQYF
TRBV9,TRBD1,CASSVGTGGGNEQFF
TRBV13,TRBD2,CASGIREGPYEQYF